Here is one T cell receptor (beta chain) with its context. Its antigen is unknown. TCRdb re-called the 5' RACE reads through MiXCR, storing one row per CDR3 protein. Of approximately 83,000 distinct CDR3 sequences listed, roughly 13% were seen once; the top ten hold 3%. The data stem from a study of early T cells in non-severe SARS-CoV-2 infection. Study outcomes and limitations: Matching against VDJdb likely underestimated virus-specific expansions, favoring anti-spike CD8.

This CDR3 is 14 amino acids long. V was clipped by 6 bases and J by 0 bases, with 10 bases between them. Germline CDR1 is SGHAT and CDR2 is FQNNGV. The rearrangement joins TRBV11-2 to TRBJ2-3, with D maybe TRBD1 (6 bases). The clonotype originates from an adult who was a healthcare worker with PCR-confirmed SARS-CoV-2 infection or an uninfected control (not recorded which). Sequencing used whole blood. As DNA, the CDR3 is TGTGCCAGCAGACGGACAGCGAGCACAGATACGCAGTATTTT. Amino acids: CASRRTASTDTQYF.